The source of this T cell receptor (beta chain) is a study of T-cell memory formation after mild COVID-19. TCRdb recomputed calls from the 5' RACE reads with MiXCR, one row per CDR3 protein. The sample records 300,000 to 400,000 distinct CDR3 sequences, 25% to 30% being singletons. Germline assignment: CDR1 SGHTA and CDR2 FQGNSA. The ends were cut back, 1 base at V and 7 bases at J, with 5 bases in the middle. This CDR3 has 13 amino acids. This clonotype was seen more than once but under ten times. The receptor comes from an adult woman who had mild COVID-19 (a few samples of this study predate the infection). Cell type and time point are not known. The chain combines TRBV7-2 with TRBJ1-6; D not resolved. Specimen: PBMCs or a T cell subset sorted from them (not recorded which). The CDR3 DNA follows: TGTGCCAGCAGCTTAGAGGCGAATTCACCCCTCCACTTT. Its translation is CASSLEANSPLHF.